Following are 32 T cell receptor beta chains from one sample sequenced in a study of graft-versus-host responses after intestinal transplantation. Sequencing was performed with immunoSEQ multiplex PCR; in TCRdb, only in-frame clones are kept and a portion is missing. Of around 100,000 clones listed, around 94% were seen once; the top ten hold approximately 1.2%. Antigen specificity for these receptors is unknown. Material: unstimulated CD8+ T cells sorted from spleen or lymph node cells, obtained before transplant. These receptors all come from a human donor who was the organ donor for an intestinal transplant.

This rearrangement joins TRBV11-2 to TRBJ2-4; the match to TRBD1 covers 7 bases. V trimming: 1 base; J trimming: 4 bases; junction bases outside the gene matches: 10. There are 17 residues in the CDR3. CDR1 and CDR2 from the germline V gene are SGHAT and FQNNGV. This CDR3 reads CASSLGLTRGRKNIQYF. In nucleotides, the CDR3 is TGTGCCAGCAGCTTAGGTTTGACGAGGGGGCGGAAAAACATTCAGTACTTC.

The gene calls are TRBV11-3 and TRBJ2-1; D might be TRBD1 (6 bases). With 1 base removed from V and 5 bases from J, the gap between germline ends came to 15 bases. The CDR3 sequence is 16 residues long. CDR1 and CDR2 from the germline V gene are SGHNT and YENEEA. The CDR3 coding sequence is TGTGCCAGCAGCTTAGGAGATACAGGGCGCGACAATGAGCAGTTCTTC. It encodes CASSLGDTGRDNEQFF. Together with reference TRBV11-3 and TRBJ2-1, the CDR3 gives the full variable domain: EAGVVQSPRYKIIEKKQPVAFWCNPISGHNTLYWYLQNLGQGPELLIRYENEEAVDDSQLPKDRFSAERLKGVDSTLKIQPAELGDSAVYLCASSLGDTGRDNEQFFGPGTRLTVL.

The chain has TRBV6-1 and TRBJ2-5; 10 bases line up with TRBD2. Germline V gene sequence: CDR1 MNHNS, CDR2 SASEGT. Unmatched junction bases numbered 5, after V lost 9 bases and J lost 1 base. This CDR3 has 14 amino acids. The CDR3 loop is CARSWTSGQETQYF. The CDR3 region has the DNA TGTGCCAGATCCTGGACTAGCGGCCAAGAGACCCAGTACTTC.

The J gene is TRBJ2-7, the V gene TRBV5-1; the match to TRBD1 covers 10 bases. The junction had 6 bases not matched to a gene; V was cut back by 3 bases and J by 6 bases. This CDR3 is built from 14 residues. In germline, CDR1 is SGHRS, CDR2 YFSETQ. The CDR3 DNA is TGCGCCAGCAGCTCCACGGGGACAGGGGCCGAGCAGTACTTC. Translated: CASSSTGTGAEQYF.

In its sample, this clone was seen once. J is TRBJ2-1 and V is TRBV7-9; weak D call: TRBD2 (5 bases). The V end lost 1 base, the J end lost 7 bases, and 8 bases lay between the germline ends. The CDR3 runs 13 residues. Germline assignment: CDR1 SEHNR and CDR2 FQNEAQ (reference sequence). This chain's CDR3 is CASSLGGVNEQFF. As DNA, the CDR3 is TGTGCCAGCAGCTTAGGGGGAGTTAATGAGCAGTTCTTC.

This chain connects TRBV27 to TRBJ2-1; D gene ambiguous. The CDR3 runs 13 residues. The germline V and J ends were trimmed by 0 bases and 7 bases, with 7 bases remaining between them. The germline V gene has CDR1 MNHEY and CDR2 SMNVEV (reference sequence). The CDR3 reads CASSLSSLNEQFF. The CDR3 bases are TGTGCCAGCAGTTTATCCTCCTTGAATGAGCAGTTCTTC.

This chain uses TRBV5-8 with TRBJ2-1; 7 bases agree with TRBD2. From germline, CDR1 is SGHTS and CDR2 YDEGEE. V dropped 0 bases and J dropped 7; count of bases not matched to a gene: 10. This CDR3 is 16 amino acids long. The CDR3 DNA follows: TGTGCCAGCAGCTTGGGCTGGACTAGTATAAAGAATGAGCAGTTCTTC. Its translation is CASSLGWTSIKNEQFF.

V usage is TRBV28 and J usage is TRBJ2-7, with a tentative D call TRBD2 (8 bases). Germline V gene sequence: CDR1 MDHEN, CDR2 SYDVKM. The CDR3 is 17 amino acids. V was shortened by 4 bases and J by 2 bases, with 21 bases between the two germline ends. Here the CDR3 DNA reads TGTGCCAGCAGTTCGCCCGCAGGGGGAGCGGGGGCCTACGAGCAGTACTTC. Amino acids: CASSSPAGGAGAYEQYF.

This chain joins TRBV4-1 and TRBJ1-1; a weak D match, TRBD1 (5 bases). There are 15 residues in the CDR3. V was shortened by 4 bases and J by 2 bases, with 14 bases between the two germline ends. Germline CDR1 is MGHRA and CDR2 is YSYEKL. This chain's CDR3 is CASSLKPGFNTEAFF. The CDR3 DNA reads TGCGCCAGCAGCCTCAAACCAGGGTTCAACACTGAAGCTTTCTTT.

The gene calls are TRBV7-8 and TRBJ2-7, with a weak D call TRBD2 (5 bases). CDR3 size: 14 residues. Deletions cut 2 bases from V and 6 bases from J, with 14 bases between. CDR1 is SGHVS, CDR2 FQNEAQ, per germline. CDR3 bases: TGTGCCAGCAGCTTATATCGGGCGGCGGGCGAGCAGTACTTC. Its protein product is CASSLYRAAGEQYF.

The gene calls are TRBV29-1 and TRBJ1-2, with D tentatively TRBD1 (6 bases). Per germline, CDR1 SQVTM and CDR2 ANQGSEA. CDR3 length: 13 amino acids. V lost 7 bases, J lost 4 bases, and 16 bases lay in between. CDR3 residues: CSDNRVGGYGYTF. The CDR3 DNA reads TGCAGCGATAACAGGGTGGGGGGCTATGGCTACACCTTC.

V and J are TRBV9 and TRBJ2-3; the D gene is possibly TRBD2 (5 bases). CDR1 is SGDLS and CDR2 is YYNGEE in the germline V gene. Trimming left V 3 bases short and J 0 bases short, with 14 bases between. This CDR3 is 16 amino acids long. For the CDR3, the DNA is TGTGCCAGCAGCGGTAACGGGGTTACTAGCACAGATACGCAGTATTTT. This codes for CASSGNGVTSTDTQYF.

The chain recombines TRBV7-2 with TRBJ2-3, with a weak D call TRBD2 (7 bases). Per the germline V gene, CDR1 is SGHTA and CDR2 is FQGNSA. V was cut by 5 bases and J by 7 bases, with 19 bases left in between. CDR3 length: 15 amino acids. The CDR3 reads CASSGGLGGGNTQYF. DNA for the CDR3: TGTGCCAGCAGCGGTGGACTAGGGGGTGGGAATACGCAGTATTTT. The variable domain in full, completed from reference TRBV7-2 and TRBJ2-3, reads GAGVSQSPSNKVTEKGKDVELRCDPISGHTALYWYRQSLGQGLEFLIYFQGNSAPDKSGLPSDRFSAERTGGSVSTLTIQRTQQEDSAVYLCASSGGLGGGNTQYFGPGTRLTVL.

As to this clone: Other DNA sequences within the sample encode an identical CDR3. The rearrangement links TRBV29-1 to TRBJ2-7; D is unclear. V dropped 0 bases and J dropped 3 bases, with 3 bases sitting between them. This CDR3 is 11 amino acids long. CDR1 and CDR2 from the germline V gene are SQVTM and ANQGSEA. CDR3 coding DNA: TGCAGCGTTGAAGATCGCTACGAGCAGTACTTC. Translation gives CSVEDRYEQYF.

The gene calls are TRBV29-1 and TRBJ1-2; weak D call: TRBD1 (6 bases). This CDR3 spans 17 amino acids. Germline loops: CDR1 SQVTM, CDR2 ANQGSEA. The V end lost 6 bases, the J end lost 4 bases, and 27 bases lay between the germline ends. CDR3 nucleotides: TGCAGCGTCCCACTAGTCGAACAGGGCCCACCTCCCTATGGCTACACCTTC. The encoded protein is CSVPLVEQGPPPYGYTF.

The chain recombines TRBV5-6 with TRBJ2-1, with TRBD2 identical over 10 bases. Germline V gene lookup returns CDR1 SGHDT and CDR2 YYEEEE. Trimming cost V 0 bases and J 1 base; bases outside gene matches: 7. This CDR3 is 18 amino acids long. CDR3 loop: CASSLGLAGVRSYNEQFF. As DNA, the CDR3 is TGTGCCAGCAGCTTGGGGCTAGCGGGAGTAAGGTCCTACAATGAGCAGTTCTTC.

This clone was counted once. Other DNA sequences in this sample translate to the same CDR3. The rearrangement joins TRBV5-6 to TRBJ1-1; D is uncertain. Trimming took off 0 bases at V and 1 base at J, with 4 bases between the two ends. CDR1 and CDR2 (germline): SGHDT, YYEEEE. The CDR3 consists of 13 residues. The CDR3 DNA reads as TGTGCCAGCAGCTTGGGATGGAACACTGAAGCTTTCTTT. Translation: CASSLGWNTEAFF.

The rearrangement uses TRBV7-8 and TRBJ1-2, with D possibly being TRBD1 (5 bases). This CDR3 spans 14 amino acids. Trimming took 1 base from V and 3 from J, leaving 9 bases between them. The germline gives CDR1 SGHVS, CDR2 FQNEAQ. Here the CDR3 reads CASSLGRGDYGYTF. DNA for the CDR3: TGTGCCAGCAGCTTAGGACGGGGGGACTATGGCTACACCTTC. Supplemented by reference TRBV7-8 and TRBJ1-2, the full variable domain reads GAGVSQSPRYKVAKRGQDVALRCDPISGHVSLFWYQQALGQGPEFLTYFQNEAQLDKSGLPSDRFFAERPEGSVSTLKIQRTQQEDSAVYLCASSLGRGDYGYTFGSGTRLTVV.

The chain uses TRBV28 and TRBJ2-5, with 8 bases matching TRBD2. This CDR3 comprises 13 residues. Germline V lookup: CDR1 MDHEN, CDR2 SYDVKM. V lost 7 bases and J lost 3; bases outside the gene matches: 4. This chain's CDR3 is CASIKLAEETQYF. The DNA for the CDR3 is TGTGCCAGCATCAAACTAGCGGAAGAGACCCAGTACTTC.

The chain combines TRBV7-9 with TRBJ1-6, with D unclear. V was cut by 1 base and J by 7 bases, with 8 bases left in between. Germline V gives CDR1 SEHNR, CDR2 FQNEAQ (reference sequence). The CDR3 runs to 14 residues. CDR3 sequence: CASSLGSGNSPLHF. As DNA, the CDR3 is TGTGCCAGCAGCTTAGGCAGCGGGAATTCACCCCTCCACTTT.

This clone was counted a few times. The rearrangement links TRBV6-5 to TRBJ2-2; D possibly matches TRBD1 or TRBD2 (6 bases each). Germline CDR1 reads MNHEY; CDR2 reads SVGAGI. Trimming shortened V by 7 bases and J by 6 bases, and 15 bases separated the two germline ends. CDR3 length: 14 amino acids. The CDR3 DNA sequence: TGTGCCAGCATGTTAACGGAGGGGGCCGGGGAGCTGTTTTTT. Protein: CASMLTEGAGELFF.

This clone was observed a single time. The chain recombines TRBV6-1 with TRBJ2-5; D may be TRBD1 (6 bases). CDR1 is MNHNS, CDR2 SASEGT, per germline. The CDR3 consists of 15 residues. Trimming took off 7 bases at V and 0 bases at J, with 15 bases between the two ends. This CDR3 reads CASKMDRNYQETQYF. The CDR3 region has the DNA TGTGCCAGCAAGATGGACAGAAACTACCAAGAGACCCAGTACTTC.

The chain recombines TRBV19 with TRBJ2-7, with 7 bases fitting TRBD1. Germline V lookup: CDR1 LNHDA, CDR2 SQIVND (reference sequence). The V and J ends lost 5 bases and 0 bases, in that order; junction bases with no gene match: 4. The CDR3 consists of 14 residues. CDR3 nucleotides: TGTGCCAGTAGTCCCGGGACAGACTCCTACGAGCAGTACTTC. It encodes CASSPGTDSYEQYF.

The chain couples TRBV28 to TRBJ2-1, with TRBD2 matching over 11 bases. The CDR3 extends over 15 amino acids. Germline CDR1 reads MDHEN; CDR2 reads SYDVKM. V shed 5 bases, J shed 7 bases, and the junction held 7 bases outside the gene matches. The CDR3 protein is CASSTGTSGENEQFF. The CDR3 DNA follows: TGTGCCAGCAGTACCGGGACTAGCGGAGAAAATGAGCAGTTCTTC.

V usage is TRBV6-5 and J usage is TRBJ1-2; 9 nucleotides line up with TRBD1. Germline V gene data show CDR1 as MNHEY and CDR2 as SVGAGI. The CDR3 runs 14 residues. The J segment lost 3 bases and the V segment lost 5 bases, leaving 4 bases of the junction unmatched. In nucleotides, the CDR3 is TGTGCCAGCAGTCGGGACAGGGAGGACTATGGCTACACCTTC. Translated: CASSRDREDYGYTF.

The V and J genes are TRBV5-6 and TRBJ2-7; D remains ambiguous. V gave up 3 bases and J gave up 5 bases, with 12 bases separating them. This CDR3 is built from 13 residues. Germline loops: CDR1 SGHDT, CDR2 YYEEEE. The CDR3 coding sequence is TGTGCCAGCAGCTCGGTCGTTCCCCACGAGCAGTACTTC. It is translated as CASSSVVPHEQYF.

This chain connects TRBV5-6 to TRBJ1-1; D is ambiguous. The CDR3 spans 14 residues. V lost 4 bases and J lost 6, with 16 bases in between. CDR1 is SGHDT and CDR2 is YYEEEE in the germline V gene. The CDR3 is CASSSGRNWAEAFF. CDR3 nucleotide sequence: TGTGCCAGCAGCAGTGGACGCAATTGGGCTGAAGCTTTCTTT.

The chain is built from TRBV2 and TRBJ2-1, with D perhaps TRBD2 (5 bases). Germline-derived CDR1 and CDR2 are SNHLY and FYNNEI. This CDR3 has 15 amino acids. Trimming left V 6 bases short and J 0 bases short, with 12 bases between. The CDR3 loop is CASRASKTSYNEQFF. In DNA form, the CDR3 reads TGTGCCAGCAGAGCTAGCAAAACCTCCTACAATGAGCAGTTCTTC.

V and J are TRBV2 and TRBJ2-2, with 9 bases matching TRBD1. Germline CDR1 reads SNHLY; CDR2 reads FYNNEI. The V gene end was trimmed by 3 bases and the J gene end by 4 bases; junction bases not matched to a gene: 3. The CDR3 extends over 15 amino acids. The CDR3 nucleotides read TGTGCCAGCAGTGAGAGGACAGGGGCCACCGGGGAGCTGTTTTTT. Translation: CASSERTGATGELFF.

J is TRBJ2-7 and V is TRBV19; D may be TRBD2 (6 bases). CDR1 and CDR2 (germline): LNHDA, SQIVND (reference sequence). The V end was cut by 3 bases, the J end by 4 bases, with 7 bases between. The CDR3 sequence is 12 residues long. The CDR3 DNA reads as TGTGCCAGTAGTATCGGGGGTTACGAGCAGTACTTC. Its protein product is CASSIGGYEQYF.

With respect to this clone: An end of the junction does not agree with germline; a read error may underlie this. The J gene is TRBJ2-2, the V gene TRBV7-9; 7 positions match TRBD1. The CDR3 has 13 residues. Germline lookup yields CDR1 SEHNR and CDR2 FQNEAQ (reference sequence). The CDR3 DNA is TGTGCCAGCAGCTTATTACCGTCAGGGGGGCTGTTTTTT. Amino acid sequence: CASSLLPSGGLFF. Full variable domain (outside the CDR3, taken from reference TRBV7-9 and TRBJ2-2): DTGVSQNPRHKITKRGQNVTFRCDPISEHNRLYWYRQTLGQGPEFLTYFQNEAQLEKSRLLSDRFSAERPKGSFSTLEIQRTEQGDSAMYLCASSLLPSGGLFFGEGSRLTVL.

The chain recombines TRBV19 with TRBJ1-1; 8 bases align to TRBD1. V gave up 6 bases and J gave up 6 bases; unmatched junction bases: 12. The CDR3 runs 15 residues. Germline values: CDR1 LNHDA, CDR2 SQIVND (reference sequence). The CDR3 protein is CASRPEVRGPPEAFF. Written as DNA, the CDR3 is TGTGCCAGTAGGCCGGAGGTCAGGGGGCCCCCTGAAGCTTTCTTT.